The 30 T cell receptor beta chains reported below all come from one sample, sequenced in a study of neurological immune-mediated disorders (dated 2019 in TCRdb). Libraries came from 5' RACE. The sequencer listed for this sample is Illumina HiSeq 2500. TCRdb took the public reads, trimmed them with fastp at Q25, ran MiXCR for clone calling and kept in-frame beta chains. CDR3 protein sequences are deduplicated, and each keeps its most common genes and DNA. Recorded for this sample are some 95,000 distinct CDR3 sequences; roughly 4% of them occurred a single time. Roughly 6.4% of the sample lies in the top ten. Sequencing was carried out using PBMCs. The origin of the receptors is a woman under 30 with multiple sclerosis.

This clonotype has ten or more counts. This sequence joins TRBV6-2 or TRBV6-3 and TRBJ1-2; D unresolved. V lost 5 bases and J lost 0, with 13 bases in between. From germline, CDR1 is MNHEY and CDR2 SVGEGT. This CDR3 is built from 15 residues. CDR3 in amino acids: CASSARRSSNYGYTF. The DNA of the CDR3 is TGTGCCAGCAGTGCGAGACGGAGTTCTAACTATGGCTACACCTTC.

This clonotype has ten or more counts. The chain has TRBV12-3 or TRBV12-4 and TRBJ1-5; no reliable D call. The CDR3 length is 18 residues. The V gene lost 5 bases and the J gene lost 0 bases, with 20 bases spanning the gap. CDR3 sequence: CASSPPAELRASNQPQHF. The CDR3 nucleotides are TGTGCCAGCAGTCCCCCAGCAGAATTGCGGGCTAGCAATCAGCCCCAGCATTTT.

This clonotype was counted ten times or more. The rearrangement joins TRBV12-3 or TRBV12-4 to TRBJ1-1; no clear D. The CDR3 has 15 residues. V shed 2 bases and J shed 1 base, with 11 bases lying between them. CDR3 loop: CASSLSWVRNTEAFF. CDR3 coding DNA: TGTGCCAGCAGTTTATCTTGGGTACGGAACACTGAAGCTTTCTTT.

At least ten counts were recorded for this clonotype. This may stem from a read error, because a much larger clone lies one nucleotide away. This chain joins TRBV28 and TRBJ2-5; no firm D call. CDR1 MDHEN and CDR2 SYDVKM come from the germline V gene. The CDR3 has 14 residues. CDR3 in amino acids: CASSLNTNQGTQYF. The CDR3 DNA follows: TGTGCCAGCAGTTTAAACACAAACCAAGGGACCCAGTACTTC. Full variable domain (rest looked up from reference TRBV28 and TRBJ2-5): DVKVTQSSRYLVKRTGEKVFLECVQDMDHENMFWYRQDPGLGLRLIYFSYDVKMKEKGDIPEGYSVSREKKERFSLILESASTNQTSMYLCASSLNTNQGTQYFGPGTRLLVL.

This clonotype appeared many times. The chain is built from TRBV7-2 and TRBJ1-1; D unresolved. Looked up from germline, CDR1 is SGHTA and CDR2 is FQGNSA. The CDR3 contains 15 residues. V gave up 5 bases and J gave up 2 bases, with 15 bases separating them. CDR3 loop: CASSRSGRANTEAFF. CDR3 nucleotide sequence: TGTGCCAGCAGCCGATCCGGGAGGGCTAACACTGAAGCTTTCTTT.

This clonotype was recorded many times. The rearrangement links TRBV29-1 to TRBJ1-2; 7 nucleotides match TRBD1. V lost 6 bases, J lost 3 bases, and 7 bases stayed unmatched. The germline CDR1 and CDR2 sequences are SQVTM and ANQGSEA. The CDR3 covers 13 residues. DNA of the CDR3: TGCAGCGTCTTGACAGGGACCGACTATGGCTACACCTTC. This sequence encodes CSVLTGTDYGYTF.

This clonotype came up many times. V gene TRBV6-5 combines with J gene TRBJ2-7; 7 bases align to TRBD2. The CDR3 extends over 16 amino acids. Germline CDR1 MNHEY, CDR2 SVGAGI. V trimming: 7 bases; J trimming: 2 bases; junction bases outside the gene matches: 14. Here the CDR3 reads CASTPGLAGVPYEQYF. In nucleotides, the CDR3 is TGTGCCAGCACCCCTGGTCTGGCGGGGGTACCCTACGAGCAGTACTTC.

This clonotype was observed a few times. The J gene is TRBJ2-7, the V gene TRBV20-1; the match to TRBD2 covers 9 bases. V dropped 7 bases and J dropped 0; count of bases not matched to a gene: 7. The CDR3 consists of 14 residues. Germline assignment: CDR1 DFQATT and CDR2 SNEGSKA (reference sequence). This chain's CDR3 is CSVFSSGSSYEQYF. In DNA, the CDR3 is TGCAGTGTTTTCAGTAGCGGGAGCTCCTACGAGCAGTACTTC.

The sample holds many counts of this clonotype. The chain is built from TRBV7-3 and TRBJ1-6; no clear D. V shed 4 bases and J shed 7 bases, with 11 bases lying between them. The germline gives CDR1 SGHTA, CDR2 FQGTGA. The CDR3 runs 14 residues. CDR3 coding DNA: TGTGCCAGCAGCTCCGATCCGGGCAATTCACCCCTCCACTTT. This sequence encodes CASSSDPGNSPLHF.

The chain links TRBV5-1 to TRBJ2-1; maybe TRBD2 (6 bases). V gave up 4 bases and J gave up 7 bases, with 15 bases separating them. The CDR3 length is 14 residues. Looked up from germline, CDR1 is SGHRS and CDR2 is YFSETQ. The DNA of the CDR3 is TGCGCCAGCAGCGCAACCGTACTAGCAAATGAGCAGTTCTTC. Its translation is CASSATVLANEQFF.

This clonotype was observed at least ten times. The genes are TRBV5-5 and TRBJ2-5; D uncertain. The CDR3 is 14 amino acids. Per germline, CDR1 SGHKS and CDR2 YYEKEE (reference sequence). V was pared by 4 bases and J by 2 bases, with 12 bases between. The DNA for the CDR3 is TGTGCCAGCAGCAACGGACCCTCACAAGAGACCCAGTACTTC. Its translation: CASSNGPSQETQYF. The complete variable domain, with remaining parts taken from reference TRBV5-5 and TRBJ2-5, reads DAGVTQSPTHLIKTRGQQVTLRCSPISGHKSVSWYQQVLGQGPQFIFQYYEKEERGRGNFPDRFSARQFPNYSSELNVNALLLGDSALYLCASSNGPSQETQYFGPGTRLLVL.

This clonotype was seen repeatedly, ten times or more. The genes are TRBV5-6 and TRBJ2-7; D gene ambiguous. Germline-derived CDR1 and CDR2 are SGHDT and YYEEEE. Deletions cut 0 bases from V and 1 base from J, with 14 bases between. This CDR3 comprises 16 residues. In nucleotides, the CDR3 is TGTGCCAGCAGCTTGGAACATCCGGGTCTTTCCTACGAGCAGTACTTC. Protein sequence: CASSLEHPGLSYEQYF.

This clonotype showed up many times. V and J are TRBV12-3 or TRBV12-4 and TRBJ1-1; D call uncertain. CDR3 length: 14 amino acids. The V and J ends lost 1 base and 2 bases respectively, with 8 bases between them. CDR3 DNA: TGTGCCAGCAGTTTAGTGGGCCCAAACACTGAAGCTTTCTTT. It is translated as CASSLVGPNTEAFF.

This clonotype came up many times. This chain uses TRBV6-6 with TRBJ1-1; 9 nucleotides agree with TRBD1. CDR3 length equals 14 residues. Trimming removed 6 bases from V and 5 bases from J; junction bases left unmatched: 7. Germline V gene data show CDR1 as MNHNY and CDR2 as SVGAGI (reference sequence). For the CDR3, the DNA is TGTGCCAGCAGCAACGGACAGGGGTATACTGAAGCTTTCTTT. This translates into CASSNGQGYTEAFF.

This clonotype has a count of ten or more. This chain connects TRBV7-2 to TRBJ2-7, with D perhaps assigned TRBD1 or TRBD2 (5 bases each). The CDR3 is 14 residues long. The germline CDR1 and CDR2 sequences are SGHTA and FQGNSA. Trimming pared 1 base from V and 2 bases from J, leaving 9 bases between. CDR3 nucleotides: TGTGCCAGCAGCTTAGATCTGGGGGCCTACGAGCAGTACTTC. The encoded protein is CASSLDLGAYEQYF. Together with reference TRBV7-2 and TRBJ2-7, the CDR3 gives the full variable domain: GAGVSQSPSNKVTEKGKDVELRCDPISGHTALYWYRQSLGQGLEFLIYFQGNSAPDKSGLPSDRFSAERTGGSVSTLTIQRTQQEDSAVYLCASSLDLGAYEQYFGPGTRLTVT.

This clonotype has ten or more counts. V and J are TRBV3-1 and TRBJ1-6; D gene unclear. V lost 1 base and J lost 6, with 7 bases in between. There are 14 residues in the CDR3. Germline values: CDR1 LGHDT, CDR2 YNNKEL (reference sequence). The CDR3 sequence is CASSQGVTNSPLHF. The CDR3 nucleotides are TGTGCCAGCAGCCAAGGCGTAACTAATTCACCCCTCCACTTT.

This clonotype was observed at least ten times. This chain links TRBV24-1 with TRBJ2-1; TRBD2 matches at 11 bases. J lost 6 bases, V lost 5 bases, and 8 bases had no gene match. Germline CDR1 and CDR2: KGHDR and SFDVKD. The CDR3 has 16 residues. In DNA form, the CDR3 reads TGTGCCACCAGTGGTACTAGCGGGAGAATGGGCAATGAGCAGTTCTTC. Its translation is CATSGTSGRMGNEQFF.

This clonotype was recorded at least ten times. The chain carries TRBV29-1 and TRBJ1-1; maybe TRBD1 (6 bases). The CDR3 length is 16 residues. Trimming cost V 0 bases and J 0 bases, with 14 bases left between them. From germline, CDR1 is SQVTM and CDR2 ANQGSEA. The CDR3 DNA is TGCAGCGTTGAAGATCCTGACGGGGGGCTGAACACTGAAGCTTTCTTT. Translation: CSVEDPDGGLNTEAFF.

The chain links TRBV4-1 to TRBJ2-7; tentatively, D is TRBD2 (5 bases). Deletions cut 4 bases from V and 7 bases from J, with 20 bases between. Germline V gives CDR1 MGHRA, CDR2 YSYEKL. This CDR3 is 15 amino acids long. The CDR3 protein is CASSPLPGPEREQYF. In nucleotides, the CDR3 is TGCGCCAGCAGCCCCTTGCCCGGGCCTGAGCGGGAGCAGTACTTC.

This clonotype has ten or more counts. The chain has TRBV20-1 and TRBJ2-1; possibly TRBD2 for D (6 bases). V shed 3 bases and J shed 0 bases, with 15 bases lying between them. Germline loops: CDR1 DFQATT, CDR2 SNEGSKA (reference sequence). The CDR3 is 16 residues long. The CDR3 bases are TGCAGTGCTAGCCCTTTATTTAGCGGCTCCTACAATGAGCAGTTCTTC. Amino acids: CSASPLFSGSYNEQFF.

Many counts were recorded for this clonotype. The gene calls are TRBV5-1 and TRBJ1-5; D call uncertain. Between the trimmed V and J ends, which lost 5 bases and 2 bases, there was a span of 11 bases. This CDR3 contains 14 residues. Germline assignment: CDR1 SGHRS and CDR2 YFSETQ. The CDR3 DNA follows: TGCGCCAGCAGGGCGAATCTTGGCAATCAGCCCCAGCATTTT. It translates to CASRANLGNQPQHF.

This clonotype has a count of ten or more. The V gene is TRBV18, the J gene TRBJ2-5; 7 bases map to TRBD1. CDR1 KGHSH and CDR2 LQKENI come from the germline V gene. There are 14 residues in the CDR3. V shed 2 bases and J 5 bases; nucleotides not matched to a gene: 5. This chain's CDR3 is CASSPTTGVETQYF. The CDR3 region has the DNA TGTGCCAGCTCACCAACAACAGGGGTGGAGACCCAGTACTTC.

This clonotype has at least ten counts. The rearrangement uses TRBV28 and TRBJ2-7; tentatively, D is TRBD2 (6 bases). From germline, CDR1 is MDHEN and CDR2 SYDVKM. This CDR3 contains 14 residues. The V and J ends lost 7 bases and 0 bases respectively, with 13 bases between them. The CDR3 loop is CASTLDYRSYEQYF. The CDR3 DNA follows: TGTGCCAGCACACTGGACTACCGCTCCTACGAGCAGTACTTC.

This clonotype showed up many times. V usage is TRBV3-1 and J usage is TRBJ1-2, with D possibly being TRBD1 (5 bases). There are 13 residues in the CDR3. Germline CDR1 LGHDT, CDR2 YNNKEL (reference sequence). V gave up 4 bases and J gave up 4 bases, with 10 bases separating them. Here the CDR3 DNA reads TGTGCCAGCAGCCTGACAGCTACCTATGGCTACACCTTC. Its protein is CASSLTATYGYTF.

This clonotype was recorded many times. The chain joins TRBV6-5 to TRBJ1-2; no firm D call. V was clipped by 8 bases and J by 8 bases, with 12 bases between them. Germline CDR1 and CDR2: MNHEY and SVGAGI. This CDR3 is 11 amino acids long. The CDR3 DNA follows: TGTGCCAGCTCCCCGGGGTCGGGCTACACCTTC. Translated, it gives CASSPGSGYTF.

This clonotype showed up many times. This rearrangement joins TRBV24-1 to TRBJ2-5, with a weak D call TRBD1 (6 bases). CDR3 length equals 16 residues. CDR1 and CDR2 from the germline V gene are KGHDR and SFDVKD. V lost 2 bases and J 2 bases, leaving 14 bases between the germline ends. The CDR3 DNA sequence: TGTGCCACCAGTGATTCCCCGACAGGCCGACAAGAGACCCAGTACTTC. The encoded protein is CATSDSPTGRQETQYF.

Regarding this clonotype: This may stem from a read error, because a much larger clone lies one nucleotide away. The chain combines TRBV6-1 with TRBJ2-3; D is uncertain. The CDR3 totals 14 residues. V lost 3 bases and J lost 4, with 11 bases in between. The germline V gene has CDR1 MNHNS and CDR2 SASEGT. The CDR3 protein is CASSEIGVADTQYF. The CDR3, as DNA: TGTGCCAGCAGTGAGATTGGGGTGGCAGATACGCAGTATTTT.

This clonotype was counted at least ten times. V and J are TRBV7-2 and TRBJ2-3; D possibly corresponds to TRBD2 (6 bases). Germline lookup yields CDR1 SGHTA and CDR2 FQGNSA. The ends were cut back, 7 bases at V and 7 bases at J, with 12 bases in the middle. This CDR3 comprises 12 residues. The CDR3 DNA sequence: TGTGCCAGCACCTTTGGGGGGAATACGCAGTATTTT. This encodes CASTFGGNTQYF.

This clonotype was seen repeatedly, ten times or more. The chain combines TRBV6-1 with TRBJ1-4, with D perhaps matching TRBD1 (6 bases). The V end was cut by 1 base, the J end by 9 bases, with 12 bases between. CDR1 is MNHNS and CDR2 is SASEGT in the germline V gene. The length of the CDR3 is 14 residues. The CDR3 spells CASSEVGGYKKLFF. The CDR3 region has the DNA TGTGCCAGCAGTGAAGTCGGGGGCTACAAAAAACTGTTTTTT.

This clonotype was counted many times. V and J are TRBV20-1 and TRBJ2-5; either TRBD1 or TRBD2 may fit D (5 bases each). V was shortened by 4 bases and J by 3 bases, with 15 bases between the two germline ends. The germline gives CDR1 DFQATT, CDR2 SNEGSKA (reference sequence). The CDR3 covers 14 residues. This CDR3 is CSATPAGTEETQYF. DNA of the CDR3: TGCAGTGCTACCCCCGCAGGGACCGAAGAGACCCAGTACTTC.